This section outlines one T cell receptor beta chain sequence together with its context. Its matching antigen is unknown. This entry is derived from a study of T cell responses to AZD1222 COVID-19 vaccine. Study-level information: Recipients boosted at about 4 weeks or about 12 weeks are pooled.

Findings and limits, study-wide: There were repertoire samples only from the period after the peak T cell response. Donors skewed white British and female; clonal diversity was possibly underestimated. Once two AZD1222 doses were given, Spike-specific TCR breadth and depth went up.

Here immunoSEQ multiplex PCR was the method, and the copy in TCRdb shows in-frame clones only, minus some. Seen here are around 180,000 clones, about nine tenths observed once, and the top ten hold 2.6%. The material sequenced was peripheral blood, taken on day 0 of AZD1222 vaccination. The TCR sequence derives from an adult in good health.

The CDR3 region is CASSERFGYTF. For the CDR3, the DNA is TGTGCCAGCAGTGAACGCTTTGGCTACACCTTC. The chain carries TRBV6-1 and TRBJ1-2; D unclear. V lost 2 bases and J 7 bases, leaving 5 bases between the germline ends. The CDR3 extends over 11 amino acids. The germline V gene has CDR1 MNHNS and CDR2 SASEGT.